This TCR beta chain came from a study of a mutant IDH1 vaccine in newly diagnosed glioma. Study-wide background: Patients, over weeks 1, 3, 5, 7, 11, 15, 19 and 23, received a total of eight vaccinations. Males made up approximately 62% and females 37.5% of treated patients, whose mean age was around 40 years. Vaccination began 4-6 weeks post radiotherapy alone, or with temozolomide cycles.

The sample's time point: week 5, during vaccination. One vaccine dose held 300 ug of mutant IDH1 20-mer peptide and came with topical imiquimod. The table came from immunoSEQ multiplex PCR; TCRdb's copy has only in-frame clones and leaves some out. Of 35,000 to 45,000 clones listed, roughly 76% were seen once; the top ten hold over 10%. Comments on this clone: No antigen is known for it.

This CDR3 spans 14 amino acids. Germline lookup yields CDR1 MNHEY and CDR2 SVGAGI. V was cut by 3 bases and J by 3 bases, with 12 bases left in between. The input for sequencing was PBMCs, taken from a glioma patient whose treatment included an IDH1 peptide vaccine. The clonotype comes from a man aged 50 to 59 with glioma. V is TRBV6-5 and J is TRBJ2-7, with D perhaps TRBD1 (6 bases). Here the CDR3 reads CASSYRGKGYEQYF. The CDR3 region has the DNA TGTGCCAGCAGTTATAGGGGGAAGGGCTACGAGCAGTACTTC.